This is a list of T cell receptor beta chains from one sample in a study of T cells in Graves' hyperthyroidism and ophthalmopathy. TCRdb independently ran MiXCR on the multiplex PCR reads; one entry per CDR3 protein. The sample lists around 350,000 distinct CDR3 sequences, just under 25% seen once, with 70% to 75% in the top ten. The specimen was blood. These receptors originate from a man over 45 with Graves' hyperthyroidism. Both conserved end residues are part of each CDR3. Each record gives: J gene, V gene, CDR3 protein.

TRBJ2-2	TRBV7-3	CASKAGSNTGELFF
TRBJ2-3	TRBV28	CASSFRTDTQYF
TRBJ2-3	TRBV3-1	CASSRGTSGLTDTQYF
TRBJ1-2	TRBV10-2	CASSAGADRAHNYGYTF
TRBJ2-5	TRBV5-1	CASSSTSGRTKGTQYF
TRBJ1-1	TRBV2	CVSSETAHEAFF
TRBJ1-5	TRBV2	CASRVRNSGNQPQHF
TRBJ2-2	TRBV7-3	CASSGANTGELFF
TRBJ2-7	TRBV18	CASSPPASGSYEQYF
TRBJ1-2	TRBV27	CASSPSKRDGYTF
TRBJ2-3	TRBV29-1	CSVAGQGIINTQYF
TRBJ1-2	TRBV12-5	CASGLVRESYGYTF
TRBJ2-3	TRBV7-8	CASSIPPGQGADTQYF
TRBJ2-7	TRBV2	CASSLSSRPYEQYF
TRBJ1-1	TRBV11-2	CASSYATGMNTEAFF
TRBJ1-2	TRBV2	CASSEALLIRGYTF
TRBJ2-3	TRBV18	CASSPQGKGKQYF